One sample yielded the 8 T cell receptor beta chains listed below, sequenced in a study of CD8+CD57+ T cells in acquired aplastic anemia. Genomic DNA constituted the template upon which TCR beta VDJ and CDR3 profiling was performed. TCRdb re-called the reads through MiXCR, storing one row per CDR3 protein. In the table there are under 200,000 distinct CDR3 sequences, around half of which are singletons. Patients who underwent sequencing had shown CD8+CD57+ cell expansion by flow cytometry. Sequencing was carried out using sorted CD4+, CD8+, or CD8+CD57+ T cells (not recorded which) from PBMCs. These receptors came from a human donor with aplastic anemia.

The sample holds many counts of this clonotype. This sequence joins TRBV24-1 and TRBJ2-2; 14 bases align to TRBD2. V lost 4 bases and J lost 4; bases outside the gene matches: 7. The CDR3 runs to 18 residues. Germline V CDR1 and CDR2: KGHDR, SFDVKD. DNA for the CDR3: TGTGCCACCAGTGACGGAGGACTAGCGGGGGGATCCACCGGGGAGCTGTTTTTT. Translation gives CATSDGGLAGGSTGELFF.

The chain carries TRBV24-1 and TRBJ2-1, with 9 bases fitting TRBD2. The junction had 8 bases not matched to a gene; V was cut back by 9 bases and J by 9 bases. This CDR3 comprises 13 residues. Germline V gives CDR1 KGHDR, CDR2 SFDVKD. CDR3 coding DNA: TGTGCCACCCGTGGGCGGGAGGGCACTGAGCAGTTCTTC. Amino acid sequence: CATRGREGTEQFF.

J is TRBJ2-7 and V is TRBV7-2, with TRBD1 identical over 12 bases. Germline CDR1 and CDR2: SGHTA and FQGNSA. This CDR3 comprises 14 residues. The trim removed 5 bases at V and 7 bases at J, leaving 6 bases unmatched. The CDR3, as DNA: TGTGCCAGCAGCACGGGACAGGGGGCGAATGAGCAGTACGTC. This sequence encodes CASSTGQGANEQYV.

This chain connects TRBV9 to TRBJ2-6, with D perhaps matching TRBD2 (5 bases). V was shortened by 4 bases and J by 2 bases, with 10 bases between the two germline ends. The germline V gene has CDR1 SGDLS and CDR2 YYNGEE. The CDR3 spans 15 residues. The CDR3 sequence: CASSKDGAGANVLTF. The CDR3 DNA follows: TGTGCCAGCAGCAAGGACGGGGCTGGGGCCAACGTCCTGACTTTC.

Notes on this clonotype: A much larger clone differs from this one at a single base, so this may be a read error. CDR3: CASSPVDGELSF. Here the CDR3 DNA reads TGTGCCAGCAGCCCCGTGGACGGGGAGCTGTCTTTT. V usage is TRBV6-1 and J usage is TRBJ2-2, with D possibly TRBD2 on 5 matching bases. The CDR3 consists of 12 residues. Germline V gives CDR1 MNHNS, CDR2 SASEGT.

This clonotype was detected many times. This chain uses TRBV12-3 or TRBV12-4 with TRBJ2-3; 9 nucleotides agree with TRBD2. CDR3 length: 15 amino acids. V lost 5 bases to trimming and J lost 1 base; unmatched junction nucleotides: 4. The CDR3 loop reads CASSGTSRGTDTQYF. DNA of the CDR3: TGTGCCAGCAGTGGGACTAGCCGCGGCACAGATACGCAGTATTTT.

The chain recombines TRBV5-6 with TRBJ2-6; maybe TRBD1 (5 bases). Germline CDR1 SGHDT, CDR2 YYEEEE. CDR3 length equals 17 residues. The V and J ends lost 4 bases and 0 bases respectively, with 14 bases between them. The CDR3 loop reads CASSRSLQASGANVLTF. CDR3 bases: TGTGCCAGCAGCCGATCTTTACAGGCCTCTGGGGCCAACGTCCTGACTTTC. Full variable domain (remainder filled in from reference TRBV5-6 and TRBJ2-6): DAGVTQSPTHLIKTRGQQVTLRCSPKSGHDTVSWYQQALGQGPQFIFQYYEEEERQRGNFPDRFSGHQFPNYSSELNVNALLLGDSALYLCASSRSLQASGANVLTFGAGSRLTVL.

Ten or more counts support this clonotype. Here the CDR3 reads CASRRTSTDTQYF. CDR3 nucleotides: TGTGCCAGCAGACGGACTAGCACAGATACGCAGTATTTT. The genes are TRBV5-6 and TRBJ2-3, with a weak D call TRBD2 (5 bases). V was shortened by 5 bases and J by 0 bases, with 7 bases between the two germline ends. This CDR3 has 13 amino acids. CDR1 is SGHDT, CDR2 YYEEEE, per germline.